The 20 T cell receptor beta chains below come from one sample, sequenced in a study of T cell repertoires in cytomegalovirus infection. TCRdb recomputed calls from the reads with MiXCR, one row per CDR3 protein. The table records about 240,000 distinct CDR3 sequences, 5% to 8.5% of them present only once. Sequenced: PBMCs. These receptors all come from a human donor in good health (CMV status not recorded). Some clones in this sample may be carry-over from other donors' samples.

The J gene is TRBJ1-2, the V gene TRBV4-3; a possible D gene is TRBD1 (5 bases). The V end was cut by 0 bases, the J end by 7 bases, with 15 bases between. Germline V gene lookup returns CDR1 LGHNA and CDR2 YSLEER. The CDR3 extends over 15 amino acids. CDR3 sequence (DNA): TGCGCCAGCAGCCAAGATTGGGGCTCAAGCTCTGGCTACACCTTC. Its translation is CASSQDWGSSSGYTF.

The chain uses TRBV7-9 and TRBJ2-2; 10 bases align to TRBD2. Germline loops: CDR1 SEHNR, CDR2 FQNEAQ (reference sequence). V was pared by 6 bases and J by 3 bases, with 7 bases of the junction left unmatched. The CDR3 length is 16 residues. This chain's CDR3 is CASRWELAGYTGELFF. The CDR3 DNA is TGTGCCAGCAGATGGGAACTAGCGGGGTACACCGGGGAGCTGTTTTTT.

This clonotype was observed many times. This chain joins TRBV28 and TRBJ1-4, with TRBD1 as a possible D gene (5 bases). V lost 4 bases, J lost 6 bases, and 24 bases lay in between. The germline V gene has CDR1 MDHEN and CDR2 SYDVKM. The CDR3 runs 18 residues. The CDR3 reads CASSSVLMTALIDEKLFF. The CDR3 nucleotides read TGTGCCAGCAGTTCCGTATTGATGACAGCCCTTATCGATGAAAAACTGTTTTTT.

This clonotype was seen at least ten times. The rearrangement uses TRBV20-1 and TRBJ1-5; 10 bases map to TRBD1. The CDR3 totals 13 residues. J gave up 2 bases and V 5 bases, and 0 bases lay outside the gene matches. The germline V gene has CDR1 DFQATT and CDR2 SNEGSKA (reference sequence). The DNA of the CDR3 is TGCAGTGCTGGGACAGGGGGCAATCAGCCCCAGCATTTT. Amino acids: CSAGTGGNQPQHF.

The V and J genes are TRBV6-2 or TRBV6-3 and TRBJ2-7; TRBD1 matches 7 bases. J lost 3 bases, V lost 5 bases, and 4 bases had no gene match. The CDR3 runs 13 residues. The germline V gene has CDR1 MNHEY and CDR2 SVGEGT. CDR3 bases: TGTGCCAGCAGTCAACGGACAGGCTACGAGCAGTACTTC. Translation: CASSQRTGYEQYF.

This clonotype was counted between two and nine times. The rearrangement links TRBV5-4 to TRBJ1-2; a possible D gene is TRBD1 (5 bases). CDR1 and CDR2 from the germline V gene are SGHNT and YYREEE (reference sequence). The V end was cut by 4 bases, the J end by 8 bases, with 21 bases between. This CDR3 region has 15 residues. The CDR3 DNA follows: TGTGCCAGCAGCCGGGCCGGGACCTTAGGCGGAGGCTACACCTTC. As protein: CASSRAGTLGGGYTF.

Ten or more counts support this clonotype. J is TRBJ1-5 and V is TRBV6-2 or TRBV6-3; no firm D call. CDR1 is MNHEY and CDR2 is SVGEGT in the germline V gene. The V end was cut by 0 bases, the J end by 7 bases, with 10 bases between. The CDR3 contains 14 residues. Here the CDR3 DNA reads TGTGCCAGCAGTTACTCTATAGAAGGGCAGCCCCAGCATTTT. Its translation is CASSYSIEGQPQHF.

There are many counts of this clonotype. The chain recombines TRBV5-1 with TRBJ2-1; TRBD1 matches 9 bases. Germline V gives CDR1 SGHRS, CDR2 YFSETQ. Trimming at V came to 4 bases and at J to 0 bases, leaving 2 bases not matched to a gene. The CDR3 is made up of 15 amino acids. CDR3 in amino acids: CASSRDRVSYNEQFF. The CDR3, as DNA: TGCGCCAGCAGCCGGGACAGGGTCTCCTACAATGAGCAGTTCTTC.

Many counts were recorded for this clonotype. This chain's CDR3 is CASSIKAVTGELFF. CDR3 nucleotides: TGTGCCAGTAGTATCAAGGCTGTGACCGGGGAGCTGTTTTTT. This chain joins TRBV19 and TRBJ2-2; D ambiguous. This CDR3 region has 14 residues. Germline lookup yields CDR1 LNHDA and CDR2 SQIVND (reference sequence). Trimming stripped 3 bases from V and 5 bases from J, with 10 bases between.

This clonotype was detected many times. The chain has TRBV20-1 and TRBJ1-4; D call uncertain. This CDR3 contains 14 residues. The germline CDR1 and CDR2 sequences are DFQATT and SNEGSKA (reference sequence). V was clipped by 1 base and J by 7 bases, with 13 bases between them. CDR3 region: CSARGTTEFEKLFF. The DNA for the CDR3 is TGCAGTGCTAGAGGGACTACTGAATTTGAAAAACTGTTTTTT.

The CDR3 here is CSARDPTSGVDNEQFF. The CDR3 DNA reads TGCAGTGCTAGAGATCCGACTAGCGGGGTTGACAATGAGCAGTTCTTC. This chain links TRBV20-1 with TRBJ2-1; 11 bases line up with TRBD2. The CDR3 is 16 residues long. The V gene end was trimmed by 0 bases and the J gene end by 5 bases; junction bases not matched to a gene: 6. CDR1 and CDR2 (germline): DFQATT, SNEGSKA (reference sequence).

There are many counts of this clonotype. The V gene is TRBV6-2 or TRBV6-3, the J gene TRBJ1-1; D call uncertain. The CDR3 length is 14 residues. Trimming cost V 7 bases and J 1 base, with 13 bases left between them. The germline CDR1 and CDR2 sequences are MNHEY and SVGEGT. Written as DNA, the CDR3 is TGTGCCAGCAATTTCAGGCATCCGAACACTGAAGCTTTCTTT. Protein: CASNFRHPNTEAFF.

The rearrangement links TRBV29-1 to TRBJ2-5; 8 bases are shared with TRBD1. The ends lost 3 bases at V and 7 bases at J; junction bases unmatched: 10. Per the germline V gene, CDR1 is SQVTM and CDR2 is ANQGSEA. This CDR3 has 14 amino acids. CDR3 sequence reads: CSVDSGTGGGTQYF. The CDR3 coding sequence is TGCAGCGTTGACTCAGGGACAGGTGGGGGGACCCAGTACTTC.

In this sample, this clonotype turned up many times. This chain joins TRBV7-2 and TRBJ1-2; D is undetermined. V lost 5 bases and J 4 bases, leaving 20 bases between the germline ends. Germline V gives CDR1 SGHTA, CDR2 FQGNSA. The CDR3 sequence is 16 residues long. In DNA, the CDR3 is TGTGCCAGCAGCCCGAAGGGAGTAGCGAAACCCTATGGCTACACCTTC. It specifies CASSPKGVAKPYGYTF.

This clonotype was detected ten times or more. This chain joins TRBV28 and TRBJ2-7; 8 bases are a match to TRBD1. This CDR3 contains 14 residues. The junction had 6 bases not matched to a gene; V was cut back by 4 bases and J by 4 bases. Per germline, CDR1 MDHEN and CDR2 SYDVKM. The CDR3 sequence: CASSSDRGDYEQYF. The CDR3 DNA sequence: TGTGCCAGCAGTTCCGACAGGGGCGATTACGAGCAGTACTTC.

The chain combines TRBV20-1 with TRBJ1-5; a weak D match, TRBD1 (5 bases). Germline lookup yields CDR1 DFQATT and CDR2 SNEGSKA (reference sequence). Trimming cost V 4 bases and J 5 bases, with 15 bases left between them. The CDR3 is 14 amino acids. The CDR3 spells CSAIGTRVDQPQHF. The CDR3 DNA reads TGCAGTGCTATCGGGACTCGGGTGGATCAGCCCCAGCATTTT.

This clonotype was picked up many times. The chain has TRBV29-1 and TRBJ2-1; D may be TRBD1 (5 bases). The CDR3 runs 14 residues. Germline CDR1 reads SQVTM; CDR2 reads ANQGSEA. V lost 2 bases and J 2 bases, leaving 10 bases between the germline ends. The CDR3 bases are TGCAGCGTTGAAAGGTGGGGCGCCTACAATGAGCAGTTCTTC. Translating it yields CSVERWGAYNEQFF.

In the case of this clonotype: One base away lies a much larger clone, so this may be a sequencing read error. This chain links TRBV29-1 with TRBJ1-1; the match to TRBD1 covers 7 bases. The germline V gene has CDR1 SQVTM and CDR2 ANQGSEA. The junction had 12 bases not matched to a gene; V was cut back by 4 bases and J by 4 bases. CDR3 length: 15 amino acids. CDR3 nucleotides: TGCAGCGTTGGAAACAGGGGTACTGTGGGCACTGAAGCTTTCTTT. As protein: CSVGNRGTVGTEAFF. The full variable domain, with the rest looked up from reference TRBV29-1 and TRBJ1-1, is SAVISQKPSRDICQRGTSLTIQCQVDSQVTMMFWYRQQPGQSLTLIATANQGSEATYESGFVIDKFPISRPNLTFSTLTVSNMSPEDSSIYLCSVGNRGTVGTEAFFGQGTRLTVV.

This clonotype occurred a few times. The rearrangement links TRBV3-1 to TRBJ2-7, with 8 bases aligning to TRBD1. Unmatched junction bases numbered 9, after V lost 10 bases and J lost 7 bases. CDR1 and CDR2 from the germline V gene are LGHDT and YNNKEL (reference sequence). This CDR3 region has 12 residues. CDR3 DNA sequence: TGTGCCACGAAGACAGGGGTAGGAGAGCAGTACTTC. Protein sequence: CATKTGVGEQYF.

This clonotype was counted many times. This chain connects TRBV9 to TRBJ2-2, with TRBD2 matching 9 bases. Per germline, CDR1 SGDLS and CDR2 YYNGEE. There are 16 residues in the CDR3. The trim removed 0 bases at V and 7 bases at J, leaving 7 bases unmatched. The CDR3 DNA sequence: TGTGCCAGCAGCGTAGAAGCGGGGGGCCATATCGGGGAGCTGTTTTTT. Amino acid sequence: CASSVEAGGHIGELFF.